What follows is one T cell receptor (beta chain) and its context. Antigen unknown. Germline is not matched at one junction end, which may reflect a read error. This specimen belongs to a study of cytomegalovirus exposure and HLA in healthy donors. Germline V gene lookup returns CDR1 SSHAT and CDR2 FNYEAQ (reference sequence). This CDR3 is 15 amino acids long. Study results and limitations: Upon later analysis, TCR association rates were observed to vary by HLA locus, being highest for DRB1 and lowest for HLA-C. TCR beta chains numbering some 160 were designated cytomegalovirus-associated. Available immune exposure information covered CMV serostatus only.

PCR was performed using 60 Vbeta and 13 Jbeta primers. Profiling relied on immunoSEQ multiplex PCR, and the TCRdb table lists in-frame clones only, not all of them. This sample has some 150,000 clones, with approximately 80% found just once. Sequencing used PBMCs. This clonotype originated in a woman between 18 and 29 years old in good health and CMV-seronegative. V and J are TRBV7-7 and TRBJ2-5; unclear D gene. CDR3 sequence reads: CASSPPEATKETQYF. The DNA for the CDR3 is TGTGCTAGCAGCCCCCCAGAAGCGACCAAAGAGACCCAGTACTTC.